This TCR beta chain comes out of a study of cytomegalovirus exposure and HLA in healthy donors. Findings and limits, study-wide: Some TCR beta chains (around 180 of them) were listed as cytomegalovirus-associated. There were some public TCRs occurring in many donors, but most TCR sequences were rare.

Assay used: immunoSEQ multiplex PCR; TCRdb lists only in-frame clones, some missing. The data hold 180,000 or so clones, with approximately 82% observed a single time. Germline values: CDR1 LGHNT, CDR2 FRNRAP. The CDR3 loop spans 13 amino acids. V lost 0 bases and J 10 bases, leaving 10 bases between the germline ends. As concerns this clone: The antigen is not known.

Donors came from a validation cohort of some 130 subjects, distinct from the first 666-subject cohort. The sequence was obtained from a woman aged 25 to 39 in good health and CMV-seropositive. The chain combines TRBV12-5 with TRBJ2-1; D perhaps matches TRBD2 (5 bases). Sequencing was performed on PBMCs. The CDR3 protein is CASGLVGGREQFF. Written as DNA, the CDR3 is TGTGCTAGTGGTTTGGTTGGAGGACGGGAGCAGTTCTTC.